The clone carrying this TCR beta chain was counted many times. The target antigen is unknown. TCRdb used MiXCR to reprocess the 5' RACE reads, holding one entry per CDR3 protein. The profile covers approximately 85,000 distinct CDR3 sequences, with about 13% appearing a single time and around 5% taken by the ten largest. The data are from a study of neurological immune-mediated disorders. Study-level findings and limits: The greatest TCR clonal expansion occurred in HTLV-1-associated myelopathy and the least in multiple sclerosis, which fell below healthy controls.

The V segment lost 3 bases and the J segment 6 bases; nucleotides outside the gene matches: 3. The germline V gene has CDR1 LGHNA and CDR2 YNFKEQ. The CDR3 spans 15 residues. Indicated time point: longitudinal time-point 2. Unsorted libraries were prepared from 2 million PBMCs held at -80 C. Sequencing input: PBMCs. The clonotype comes from a female donor with HTLV-1-associated myelopathy (HAM/TSP). The chain is built from TRBV4-2 and TRBJ2-3; 13 bases are shared with TRBD2. The chain's CDR3 is CASSHGLAGEDTQYF. CDR3 DNA: TGTGCCAGCAGCCACGGACTAGCGGGGGAGGATACGCAGTATTTT.